This entry lists 29 T cell receptor beta chains sequenced from one sample in a study of T cells in Graves' hyperthyroidism and ophthalmopathy. From RNA transcripts, TCR beta CDR3 regions were amplified. The TCR CDR3 first-round RT-PCR relied on the HTBI primer set. Each CDR3 protein gets one entry after TCRdb re-called the multiplex PCR reads with MiXCR. Of hundreds of thousands of distinct CDR3 sequences in the sample, approximately 15% were seen once. The sequenced material came from blood. Every receptor here comes from a woman in her late teens or twenties with Graves' hyperthyroidism.

This clonotype was counted only a few times. The chain uses TRBV11-2 and TRBJ2-1, with 10 bases matching TRBD2. CDR1 is SGHAT, CDR2 FQNNGV, per germline. V gave up 5 bases and J gave up 4 bases; unmatched junction bases: 8. This CDR3 has 16 residues. The CDR3 spells CASSPTSGVVYNEQFF. The CDR3 region has the DNA TGTGCCAGCAGCCCAACTAGCGGGGTGGTGTACAATGAGCAGTTCTTC. The whole variable domain, filled in from reference TRBV11-2 and TRBJ2-1, reads EAGVAQSPRYKIIEKRQSVAFWCNPISGHATLYWYQQILGQGPKLLIQFQNNGVVDDSQLPKDRFSAERLKGVDSTLKIQPAKLEDSAVYLCASSPTSGVVYNEQFFGPGTRLTVL.

Comment on this clonotype: A much larger clone differs from this one at a single base, so this may be a read error. The chain employs TRBV6-1 and TRBJ2-2, with D possibly TRBD2 on 5 matching bases. This CDR3 spans 14 amino acids. CDR1 is MNHNS, CDR2 SASEGT, per germline. CDR3 region: CASKSRGDTGELSF. The CDR3 DNA follows: TGTGCCAGCAAAAGTCGGGGAGACACCGGGGAGCTGTCTTTT.

This clonotype was detected ten times or more. This chain links TRBV7-9 with TRBJ2-1, with D maybe TRBD1 (7 bases). The CDR3 is made up of 14 amino acids. Germline lookup yields CDR1 SEHNR and CDR2 FQNEAQ (reference sequence). Trimming pared 5 bases from V and 12 bases from J, leaving 20 bases between. CDR3 protein: CASSPHQGGVGQFF. The CDR3 DNA reads TGTGCCAGCAGCCCACACCAGGGGGGTGTTGGGCAGTTCTTC.

This clonotype was observed a handful of times. The chain employs TRBV5-8 and TRBJ1-1, with D possibly being TRBD1 (5 bases). Germline V gene data show CDR1 as SGHTS and CDR2 as YDEGEE. Trimming left V 5 bases short and J 0 bases short, with 17 bases between. CDR3 length: 16 amino acids. The CDR3 is CASSDDVRDMNTEAFF. The DNA for the CDR3 is TGTGCCAGCAGTGACGACGTCAGGGATATGAACACTGAAGCTTTCTTT.

Many counts were recorded for this clonotype. V usage is TRBV20-1 and J usage is TRBJ2-4; D is possibly TRBD2 (5 bases). Germline-derived CDR1 and CDR2 are DFQATT and SNEGSKA (reference sequence). The CDR3 extends over 14 amino acids. Trimming pared 8 bases from V and 2 bases from J, leaving 16 bases between. Here the CDR3 DNA reads TGCAGTACGTTTGGCAGAGGGTCCAAAAACATTCAGTACTTC. Encoded protein: CSTFGRGSKNIQYF.

The chain has TRBV11-2 and TRBJ2-3; 8 nucleotides line up with TRBD2. This CDR3 has 15 residues. Germline lookup yields CDR1 SGHAT and CDR2 FQNNGV. J gave up 4 bases and V 2 bases, and 5 bases lay outside the gene matches. In DNA, the CDR3 is TGTGCCAGCAGCTTATCAGACGGGGGGGCAGATACGCAGTATTTT. Encoded protein: CASSLSDGGADTQYF.

J is TRBJ2-7 and V is TRBV20-1; D gene unclear. V was trimmed by 0 bases and J by 3 bases, leaving 12 bases between them. This CDR3 is built from 14 residues. Germline V gene lookup returns CDR1 DFQATT and CDR2 SNEGSKA (reference sequence). CDR3 loop: CSARDPSRDYEQYF. Here the CDR3 DNA reads TGCAGTGCTAGAGATCCCAGCAGAGACTACGAGCAGTACTTC.

This clonotype has a handful of counts. The chain recombines TRBV6-1 with TRBJ2-5; D possibly corresponds to TRBD2 (5 bases). With 2 bases removed from V and 3 bases from J, the gap between germline ends came to 19 bases. CDR1 is MNHNS and CDR2 is SASEGT in the germline V gene. This CDR3 contains 17 residues. The CDR3 region has the DNA TGTGCCAGCAGTGAATGGGCTGCGGGTTCAGACGAAGAGACCCAGTACTTC. This sequence encodes CASSEWAAGSDEETQYF.

This clonotype was seen at least ten times. The chain is built from TRBV7-8 and TRBJ1-2; D possibly corresponds to TRBD1 (6 bases). This CDR3 is built from 16 residues. Germline lookup yields CDR1 SGHVS and CDR2 FQNEAQ. Between the trimmed V and J ends, which lost 5 bases and 0 bases, there was a span of 16 bases. The CDR3 reads CASSRRKGEANYGYTF. The CDR3 DNA reads as TGTGCCAGCAGCCGGAGAAAGGGGGAGGCTAACTATGGCTACACCTTC.

This chain uses TRBV4-3 with TRBJ1-1; D not certain. This CDR3 contains 15 residues. Trimming shortened V by 4 bases and J by 4 bases, and 16 bases separated the two germline ends. CDR1 is LGHNA and CDR2 is YSLEER in the germline V gene. The CDR3 is CASSLSPGVGTEAFF. DNA for the CDR3: TGCGCCAGCAGCCTATCCCCCGGGGTCGGCACTGAAGCTTTCTTT.

V gene TRBV7-6 combines with J gene TRBJ2-1, with 12 nucleotides matching TRBD1. Trimming took 6 bases from V and 9 from J; bases not matched to a gene: 6. Germline CDR1 is SGHVS and CDR2 is FNYEAQ. This CDR3 contains 14 residues. The CDR3 sequence is CASRGTGGSGEQFF. The CDR3 DNA follows: TGTGCCAGCAGGGGGACAGGGGGCAGCGGTGAGCAGTTCTTC.

The chain combines TRBV11-3 with TRBJ2-7, with D perhaps TRBD1 or TRBD2 (5 bases each). Germline V CDR1 and CDR2: SGHNT, YENEEA. The V gene lost 3 bases and the J gene lost 0 bases, with 12 bases spanning the gap. This CDR3 has 15 amino acids. The CDR3 DNA sequence: TGTGCCAGCAGCTTTAGCTTGGGGGACTCCTACGAGCAGTACTTC. Translated, it gives CASSFSLGDSYEQYF.

In the case of this clonotype: A much larger clonotype is one base distant, so this may be a read error. The rearrangement joins TRBV6-1 to TRBJ1-5; D gene unclear. The J call could be wrong; TRBJ2-3 is a better fit for the DNA end. Germline V gives CDR1 MNHNS, CDR2 SASEGT. The CDR3 covers 14 residues. CDR3 coding DNA: TGTGCCAGCAGTGAGTGGGATAGCAATCAGCCCCAGTATTTT. It encodes CASSEWDSNQPQYF.

The chain has TRBV5-1 and TRBJ2-6, with D possibly being TRBD1 or TRBD2 (5 bases each). V shed 3 bases and J shed 2 bases, with 12 bases lying between them. Germline V lookup: CDR1 SGHRS, CDR2 YFSETQ. The CDR3 is 16 residues long. This CDR3 is CASSSGLGPGANVLTF. CDR3 sequence (DNA): TGCGCCAGCAGCTCCGGGCTGGGACCTGGGGCCAACGTCCTGACTTTC. Complete variable domain (other parts from reference TRBV5-1 and TRBJ2-6): KAGVTQTPRYLIKTRGQQVTLSCSPISGHRSVSWYQQTPGQGLQFLFEYFSETQRNKGNFPGRFSGRQFSNSRSEMNVSTLELGDSALYLCASSSGLGPGANVLTFGAGSRLTVL.

The chain has TRBV5-1 and TRBJ1-6; D is ambiguous. V gave up 0 bases and J gave up 7 bases, with 14 bases separating them. The CDR3 spans 16 residues. The germline CDR1 and CDR2 sequences are SGHRS and YFSETQ. CDR3 in amino acids: CASSLEFRTGNSPLHF. CDR3 nucleotides: TGCGCCAGCAGCTTGGAGTTCCGGACGGGGAATTCACCCCTCCACTTT.

This clonotype has at least ten counts. The rearrangement joins TRBV2 to TRBJ1-5, with D maybe TRBD1 (6 bases). Trimming shortened V by 3 bases and J by 4 bases, and 10 bases separated the two germline ends. This CDR3 has 14 residues. Germline CDR1 SNHLY, CDR2 FYNNEI. DNA for the CDR3: TGTGCCAGCAGTGATAGGGACAAGAATCAGCCCCAGCATTTT. This gives the protein CASSDRDKNQPQHF.

In its sample, this clonotype was seen many times. The rearrangement joins TRBV28 to TRBJ2-1; 10 bases fit TRBD2. The CDR3 runs 16 residues. V shed 6 bases, J shed 4 bases, and the junction held 9 bases outside the gene matches. Germline V gene data show CDR1 as MDHEN and CDR2 as SYDVKM. The CDR3 DNA reads TGTGCCAGCAGCCTAAGCGGGAGGGCGGTTTACAATGAGCAGTTCTTC. Protein: CASSLSGRAVYNEQFF. Using reference TRBV28 and TRBJ2-1 for the parts outside the CDR3, the full variable domain is DVKVTQSSRYLVKRTGEKVFLECVQDMDHENMFWYRQDPGLGLRLIYFSYDVKMKEKGDIPEGYSVSREKKERFSLILESASTNQTSMYLCASSLSGRAVYNEQFFGPGTRLTVL.

The chain employs TRBV28 and TRBJ1-6, with unresolved D. The germline CDR1 and CDR2 sequences are MDHEN and SYDVKM. Trimming took 7 bases from V and 7 from J, leaving 17 bases between them. The CDR3 loop spans 15 amino acids. This CDR3 is CASTLEGSNNSPLHF. The CDR3 DNA sequence: TGTGCCAGCACCCTGGAGGGATCGAACAATTCACCCCTCCACTTT.

This clonotype has only one observation. V is TRBV19 and J is TRBJ1-2; tentative D call: TRBD1 (5 bases). V was clipped by 6 bases and J by 0 bases, with 14 bases between them. Germline values: CDR1 LNHDA, CDR2 SQIVND (reference sequence). The CDR3 has 15 residues. The CDR3: CASSASAGPNYGYTF. CDR3 nucleotides: TGTGCCAGTAGCGCCTCGGCAGGGCCTAACTATGGCTACACCTTC.

CDR3 nucleotides: TGTGCCAGCAGTGGACTAGCGGGAGCGAATGAGCAGTACTTC. This encodes CASSGLAGANEQYF. The J gene is TRBJ2-7, the V gene TRBV6-2 or TRBV6-3; 13 bases are shared with TRBD2. Per germline, CDR1 MNHEY and CDR2 SVGEGT. CDR3 length equals 14 residues. V was clipped by 5 bases and J by 7 bases; unmatched bases: 5.

The V gene is TRBV19, the J gene TRBJ2-1; 10 bases align to TRBD2. The junction had 4 bases not matched to a gene; V was cut back by 0 bases and J by 2 bases. Germline V gene sequence: CDR1 LNHDA, CDR2 SQIVND (reference sequence). The length of the CDR3 is 17 residues. The CDR3 bases are TGTGCCAGTAGTATAGACTTAACTAGCGGGACCTACAATGAGCAGTTCTTC. Translated: CASSIDLTSGTYNEQFF.

This clonotype was picked up many times. V and J are TRBV6-5 and TRBJ2-7; TRBD1 matches 7 bases. V dropped 2 bases and J dropped 0; count of bases not matched to a gene: 7. This CDR3 spans 16 amino acids. Germline V gives CDR1 MNHEY, CDR2 SVGAGI. The CDR3 region has the DNA TGTGCCAGCAGTTACCTACCGGACAGGACCTCCTACGAGCAGTACTTC. Residues: CASSYLPDRTSYEQYF.

This clonotype occurred many times. The chain uses TRBV6-1 and TRBJ2-3, with D possibly TRBD2 on 5 matching bases. Germline CDR1 reads MNHNS; CDR2 reads SASEGT. The CDR3 has 16 residues. V was shortened by 6 bases and J by 4 bases, with 20 bases between the two germline ends. In nucleotides, the CDR3 is TGTGCCAGCAGCAGTCAAGGACGGACTTACGCAGATACGCAGTATTTT. Protein product: CASSSQGRTYADTQYF.

For this clonotype: A much more abundant neighbour one base away suggests this may be a read error. J is TRBJ2-5 and V is TRBV12-3 or TRBV12-4, with 8 bases matching TRBD2. The CDR3 is 14 residues long. CDR3 nucleotide sequence: TGTGACAGCAGTTTACAGCGGGGGAGGGAGACCCAGTACTTC. Translation: CDSSLQRGRETQYF.

The V gene is TRBV7-9, the J gene TRBJ2-3; unclear D gene. Trimming cost V 8 bases and J 0 bases, with 18 bases left between them. This CDR3 is built from 16 residues. Looked up from germline, CDR1 is SEHNR and CDR2 is FQNEAQ (reference sequence). The CDR3 DNA reads TGTGCCAGCGCCTTCCGCCAGGTCGGGAGCACAGATACGCAGTATTTT. Its translation: CASAFRQVGSTDTQYF.

The table lists this clonotype with many counts. The J gene is TRBJ2-1, the V gene TRBV5-1; D may be TRBD2 (6 bases). This CDR3 comprises 17 residues. V was pared by 4 bases and J by 8 bases, with 25 bases between. Germline values: CDR1 SGHRS, CDR2 YFSETQ. The CDR3 here is CASSPLLGRDEGDEQFF. CDR3 nucleotides: TGCGCCAGCAGCCCCCTCCTCGGGCGGGACGAAGGCGATGAGCAGTTCTTC.

The chain joins TRBV30 to TRBJ2-5; 11 nucleotides agree with TRBD2. Germline CDR1 and CDR2: GTSNPN and SVGIG (reference sequence). V lost 5 bases to trimming and J lost 4 bases; unmatched junction nucleotides: 6. CDR3 length equals 14 residues. The CDR3 DNA sequence: TGTGCCTGGGGGGTAGGACTAGCGGGAGAGACCCAGTACTTC. Protein product: CAWGVGLAGETQYF.

Note on this clonotype: A single base separates this from a much larger clone, so it may be a read error. The chain carries TRBV5-1 and TRBJ2-1, with 10 nucleotides matching TRBD2. The CDR3 is made up of 23 amino acids. J was trimmed by 7 bases and V by 3 bases; bases with no gene match: 31. The V gene's germline CDR1 is SGHRS and CDR2 YFSETQ. CDR3 nucleotide sequence: TGCGCCAGCAGCTGGGGGCCCTTACTCCTTACTAGCGGGAAAAATGAAGTCCCAAATGAGCAGTTCTTC. It codes for CASSWGPLLLTSGKNEVPNEQFF.

This clonotype has ten or more counts. The CDR3, as DNA: TGTGCCAGCAGCTTAATGGAGACTACAGCTTTCTTT. Protein: CASSLMETTAFF. The chain links TRBV11-2 to TRBJ1-1; no reliable D call. The V gene lost 2 bases and the J gene lost 10 bases, with 11 bases spanning the gap. The CDR3 is 12 amino acids. The germline gives CDR1 SGHAT, CDR2 FQNNGV.